These 17 T cell receptor beta chains were sequenced from one sample in a study of T cells expressing NK-cell markers. Using the 5' RACE reads, TCRdb records one entry per CDR3 protein without DNA. This sample's clone table lists some 390,000 distinct CDR3 sequences. The specimen sequenced was blood T cells: a sorted CD56 or NKG2C T cell subset, CD4+ or CD8+ T cells, or bulk PBMC T cells (not recorded which). Every receptor here comes from a woman aged 45 to 65 in good health.

The V gene is TRBV11-2, the J gene TRBJ2-1. The germline gives CDR1 SGHAT, CDR2 FQNNGV. CDR3 length: 14 residues. CDR3 sequence reads: CASSLGGVHNEQFF.

CDR3 protein: CASSLAGGQETQYF. The chain combines TRBV11-2 with TRBJ2-5; TCRdb picks TRBD2, but there is no DNA to check that call. The CDR3 runs 14 residues. Germline-derived CDR1 and CDR2 are SGHAT and FQNNGV.

The chain links TRBV3-1 to TRBJ2-1; the TCRdb call, TRBD2, lacks DNA for checking. Germline V gene lookup returns CDR1 LGHDT and CDR2 YNNKEL (reference sequence). This CDR3 comprises 17 residues. CDR3 in amino acids: CASSQDPGLVRWDEQFF.

The rearrangement uses TRBV10-3 and TRBJ2-1; absent DNA, TCRdb's TRBD2 call cannot be checked. Germline V lookup: CDR1 ENHRY, CDR2 SYGVKD. This CDR3 comprises 16 residues. Here the CDR3 reads CAISRGLAGAYNEQFF.

The chain carries TRBV5-1 and TRBJ2-3; as DNA is missing, the TRBD2 call by TCRdb cannot be tested. Germline-derived CDR1 and CDR2 are SGHRS and YFSETQ. The CDR3 has 17 amino acids. CDR3 amino acids: CASSSGLAGGPRDTQYF.

V and J are TRBV7-9 and TRBJ2-4; the TCRdb D gene call, TRBD1, has no DNA to confirm it. This CDR3 is built from 15 residues. The germline CDR1 and CDR2 sequences are SEHNR and FQNEAQ (reference sequence). The CDR3 loop is CASERMGQAANIQYF.

The chain carries TRBV9 and TRBJ2-5; the D call of TRBD1 rests on TCRdb alone, since no DNA is present to check it. The CDR3 totals 15 residues. The germline CDR1 and CDR2 sequences are SGDLS and YYNGEE. The CDR3 region is CASSAWDRGQETQYF.

J is TRBJ2-5 and V is TRBV20-1; TCRdb indicates TRBD2, and absent DNA this call remains unverified. CDR3 length: 15 residues. The V gene's germline CDR1 is DFQATT and CDR2 SNEGSKA (reference sequence). The CDR3 sequence is CSASFSSGGQETQYF.

The chain's CDR3 is CASSLLRQENTEAFF. The rearrangement joins TRBV18 to TRBJ1-1; absent DNA, TCRdb's TRBD1 call cannot be checked. CDR1 is KGHSH, CDR2 LQKENI, per germline. The CDR3 totals 15 residues.

The chain employs TRBV11-3 and TRBJ1-4; as DNA is missing, the TRBD1 call by TCRdb cannot be tested. CDR3 size: 14 residues. Germline V lookup: CDR1 SGHNT, CDR2 YENEEA. The CDR3: CASSSPGSNEKLFF.

The chain combines TRBV5-6 with TRBJ2-2; TCRdb lists TRBD2, though no DNA is available to test this call. CDR1 is SGHDT and CDR2 is YYEEEE in the germline V gene. The CDR3 contains 17 residues. CDR3 sequence: CASSLSGRTDYTGELFF.

The J gene is TRBJ2-1, the V gene TRBV4-1; TCRdb gives TRBD2 as the D gene, but with no DNA this cannot be confirmed. Germline lookup yields CDR1 MGHRA and CDR2 YSYEKL. This CDR3 is built from 17 residues. This chain's CDR3 is CASSQGGARSSYNEQFF.

V gene TRBV18 combines with J gene TRBJ1-1; the D call from TCRdb, TRBD1, cannot be confirmed without DNA. Germline assignment: CDR1 KGHSH and CDR2 LQKENI. The length of the CDR3 is 15 residues. This CDR3 is CASSPGQASNTEAFF.

The chain has TRBV6-2 or TRBV6-3 and TRBJ2-7; TCRdb names TRBD2, which stays unverified in the absence of DNA. The germline gives CDR1 MNHEY, CDR2 SVGEGT. The CDR3 covers 13 residues. The CDR3 reads CASSRSRAYEQYF.

The chain employs TRBV2 and TRBJ1-1. Germline CDR1 reads SNHLY; CDR2 reads FYNNEI. The CDR3 loop spans 17 amino acids. The chain's CDR3 is CASRFLGGGTLNTEAFF. The full variable domain, rest sourced from reference TRBV2 and TRBJ1-1, is EPEVTQTPSHQVTQMGQEVILRCVPISNHLYFYWYRQILGQKVEFLVSFYNNEISEKSEIFDDQFSVERPDGSNFTLKIRSTKLEDSAMYFCASRFLGGGTLNTEAFFGQGTRLTVV.

The chain couples TRBV10-3 to TRBJ2-1; TCRdb selects TRBD2, and the lack of DNA leaves this call unchecked. CDR1 is ENHRY and CDR2 is SYGVKD in the germline V gene. This CDR3 contains 15 residues. CDR3 loop: CAIRGTSGRVDEQFF.

CDR3 sequence reads: CASSRTDEQFF. This chain joins TRBV11-3 and TRBJ2-1. Germline assignment: CDR1 SGHNT and CDR2 YENEEA. CDR3 length: 11 amino acids.